This T cell receptor (beta chain) emerged from a study of glioma-infiltrating T cells. The iRepertoire nested amplicon-rescue multiplex PCR amplified TCR alpha and beta CDR3s from RNA. Input was roughly 95-400 ng of tissue mRNA or PBMC total RNA. Via MiXCR, TCRdb re-called the multiplex PCR reads, giving one row per CDR3 protein. Among roughly 10,000 distinct CDR3 sequences listed, roughly 53% were seen once. Study-wide points: Very few CDR3 sequences were shared between tissue and blood. Tissue-blood divergence was below expectation in non-neoplastic patients, above in gliomas.

The CDR3 covers 13 residues. From germline, CDR1 is MDHEN and CDR2 SYDVKM. V was pared by 8 bases and J by 0 bases, with 10 bases between. This clonotype counts as medium-sized. Its antigen is currently unknown. This clonotype was obtained from a human donor with low-grade glioma or glioblastoma, undergoing nonglioma brain surgery, or in good health (not recorded which). V and J are TRBV28 and TRBJ1-1; the D is unclear. Specimen: glioma tissue, nonneoplastic brain tissue, or PBMCs (not recorded which). CDR3 coding DNA: TGTGCCAGCGTGGGATCGATGAACACTGAAGCTTTCTTT. Translation gives CASVGSMNTEAFF.